Below are 15 T cell receptor beta chains sequenced from a single sample in a study of blood T cell repertoires in COVID-19. Generated by immunoSEQ multiplex PCR, the TCRdb table keeps only in-frame clones and is missing some. The sample records fewer than 350,000 clones, about 87% being singletons. The specimen was PBMCs or T cells enriched from blood (not recorded which). These receptors all come from a woman in her twenties or thirties with acute COVID-19.

The chain joins TRBV2 to TRBJ1-1; 7 positions match TRBD1. With V trimmed by 6 bases and J by 0 bases, 7 bases remained unmatched. This CDR3 comprises 15 residues. Germline-derived CDR1 and CDR2 are SNHLY and FYNNEI. DNA of the CDR3: TGTGCCAGCAGCCGACAGGGCCTATTGAACACTGAAGCTTTCTTT. This encodes CASSRQGLLNTEAFF. The variable domain in full, completed from reference TRBV2 and TRBJ1-1, reads EPEVTQTPSHQVTQMGQEVILRCVPISNHLYFYWYRQILGQKVEFLVSFYNNEISEKSEIFDDQFSVERPDGSNFTLKIRSTKLEDSAMYFCASSRQGLLNTEAFFGQGTRLTVV.

V is TRBV6-6 and J is TRBJ1-2; TRBD1 agrees at 8 bases. The CDR3 consists of 15 residues. With V trimmed by 5 bases and J by 4 bases, 9 bases remained unmatched. Germline-derived CDR1 and CDR2 are MNHNY and SVGAGI (reference sequence). CDR3 nucleotide sequence: TGTGCCAGCAGTGAGATTACAGGGGGGATCTATGGCTACACCTTC. Its protein is CASSEITGGIYGYTF.

This clone appeared a single time. The chain carries TRBV7-8 and TRBJ2-7; 7 bases are shared with TRBD2. CDR3 length: 14 amino acids. With 4 bases clipped from V and 2 bases from J, the junction kept 5 bases outside the gene matches. Germline assignment: CDR1 SGHVS and CDR2 FQNEAQ. CDR3 DNA: TGTGCCAGCAGCTCCTTAGCGGGCCCCTACGAGCAGTACTTC. Encoded protein: CASSSLAGPYEQYF.

The chain links TRBV25-1 to TRBJ1-3; 7 nucleotides line up with TRBD1. With 3 bases clipped from V and 0 bases from J, the junction kept 11 bases outside the gene matches. The CDR3 is 18 residues long. Germline CDR1 is MGHDK and CDR2 is SYGVNS. Written as DNA, the CDR3 is TGTGCCAGCAGTGATTTGGGGGACAGTCCCTTCTCTGGAAACACCATATATTTT. This codes for CASSDLGDSPFSGNTIYF.

The V and J genes are TRBV28 and TRBJ2-5, with 11 positions matching TRBD2. The ends lost 4 bases at V and 2 bases at J; junction bases unmatched: 3. CDR1 and CDR2 (germline): MDHEN, SYDVKM. This CDR3 contains 15 residues. This CDR3 is CASSSLAGGQETQYF. The CDR3 DNA reads TGTGCCAGCAGTTCCTTAGCGGGAGGGCAAGAGACCCAGTACTTC.

V and J are TRBV5-8 and TRBJ2-2, with D possibly TRBD1 on 6 matching bases. The CDR3 has 15 amino acids. Trimming left V 2 bases short and J 5 bases short, with 13 bases between. Germline loops: CDR1 SGHTS, CDR2 YDEGEE. CDR3 bases: TGTGCCAGCAGCTTTGGCCAGGGGAGTACCGGGGAGCTGTTTTTT. This encodes CASSFGQGSTGELFF.

The J gene is TRBJ1-1, the V gene TRBV7-6; D unclear. Trimming stripped 1 base from V and 3 bases from J, with 6 bases between. CDR1 is SGHVS and CDR2 is FNYEAQ in the germline V gene. This CDR3 contains 13 residues. In DNA form, the CDR3 reads TGTGCCAGCAGCTTAGACAGTTACACTGAAGCTTTCTTT. This sequence encodes CASSLDSYTEAFF.

The chain employs TRBV6-2 or TRBV6-3 and TRBJ1-2, with D tentatively TRBD1 (6 bases). Germline lookup yields CDR1 MNHEY and CDR2 SVGEGT. V was trimmed by 4 bases and J by 7 bases, leaving 10 bases between them. CDR3 size: 12 residues. CDR3 nucleotide sequence: TGTGCCAGCAGTTCACAGGGATTTGGCTACACCTTC. It codes for CASSSQGFGYTF.

The genes are TRBV24-1 and TRBJ2-5; 12 bases match TRBD2. V gave up 6 bases and J gave up 2 bases; unmatched junction bases: 3. From germline, CDR1 is KGHDR and CDR2 SFDVKD. The CDR3 totals 15 residues. The CDR3 DNA is TGTGCCACCAGTAAGACTAGCGGGAGTCAAGAGACCCAGTACTTC. Its translation: CATSKTSGSQETQYF.

This clone was seen only a few times. This chain uses TRBV28 with TRBJ2-1; no reliable D call. Germline lookup yields CDR1 MDHEN and CDR2 SYDVKM. The CDR3 is 15 amino acids. The V end was cut by 5 bases, the J end by 1 base, with 12 bases between. CDR3 DNA: TGTGCCAGCAGTCTGTATAGTGATTCCTACAATGAGCAGTTCTTC. Amino acids: CASSLYSDSYNEQFF.

The J gene is TRBJ1-4, the V gene TRBV5-1; D gene unclear. With 0 bases removed from V and 8 bases from J, the gap between germline ends came to 11 bases. CDR1 is SGHRS, CDR2 YFSETQ, per germline. The CDR3 is 14 residues long. CDR3 nucleotide sequence: TGCGCCAGCAGCTTGGACCCGGGTGGGGAAAAACTGTTTTTT. This encodes CASSLDPGGEKLFF.

The rearrangement links TRBV5-6 to TRBJ2-3, with 8 bases matching TRBD1. Germline CDR1 reads SGHDT; CDR2 reads YYEEEE. CDR3 size: 17 residues. V lost 4 bases, J lost 4 bases, and 14 bases stayed unmatched. CDR3 sequence (DNA): TGTGCCAGCAGCCCCGAGGACTGGACAGGGCCTGCAGATACGCAGTATTTT. It translates to CASSPEDWTGPADTQYF.

The chain employs TRBV27 and TRBJ1-6; no definite D call. The CDR3 runs to 15 residues. Germline V gives CDR1 MNHEY, CDR2 SMNVEV (reference sequence). Trimming pared 1 base from V and 10 bases from J, leaving 14 bases between. CDR3 sequence reads: CASSLFSGSQSPLHF. The CDR3 bases are TGTGCCAGCAGTTTATTTTCAGGCAGTCAATCACCCCTCCACTTT.

The chain links TRBV2 to TRBJ1-5; 8 nucleotides agree with TRBD1. V was pared by 1 base and J by 7 bases, with 3 bases of the junction left unmatched. Germline V gene lookup returns CDR1 SNHLY and CDR2 FYNNEI. There are 14 residues in the CDR3. The CDR3 DNA sequence: TGTGCCAGCAGTGAAGGGACAGGGAACCAGCCCCAGCATTTT. Translated, it gives CASSEGTGNQPQHF.

This clone was detected once. The chain is built from TRBV11-1 and TRBJ2-5, with TRBD1 matching over 9 bases. The CDR3 is made up of 15 amino acids. J lost 0 bases, V lost 4 bases, and 3 bases had no gene match. CDR1 is SGHAT, CDR2 FQDESV, per germline (reference sequence). CDR3 sequence reads: CASSSWDRDQETQYF. The CDR3 region has the DNA TGTGCCAGCAGCTCCTGGGACAGGGACCAAGAGACCCAGTACTTC.